The rows below give T cell receptor beta chains drawn from one sample of a study of blood T cells in healthy people across ages. MiXCR, run by TCRdb on the 5' RACE reads, gives a single entry per CDR3 protein. Of roughly 500,000 distinct CDR3 sequences in the sample, roughly 28% were seen once. The sequencing sample was made of blood. All receptors derive from an older woman in good health. The CDR3 runs from the conserved cysteine through the conserved F or W. The order of the fields is CDR3 DNA, CDR3 protein, clone size, V gene, D gene, J gene. D genes are given only for firm matches. Size values are once, few and many counts, or a class for expanded clones, and some rows have none.

cdr3_nt: TGTGCCAGCAGTTCGACAATAAAAGGCGAGCAGTACTTC; cdr3_aa: CASSSTIKGEQYF; clone_size: once; v_call: TRBV6-5; d_call: NA; j_call: TRBJ2-7
cdr3_nt: TGCGCCAGCAGCCAAGATCACAGGGTAACCTACAATGAGCAGTTCTTC; cdr3_aa: CASSQDHRVTYNEQFF; clone_size: NA; v_call: TRBV4-3; d_call: NA; j_call: TRBJ2-1
cdr3_nt: TGTGCCAGCAGTTACTCCCGAGGACGGAGCTACAATGAGCAGTTCTTC; cdr3_aa: CASSYSRGRSYNEQFF; clone_size: NA; v_call: TRBV6-2/TRBV6-3; d_call: NA; j_call: TRBJ2-1
cdr3_nt: TGCAGTGCTTGTCTAGCGGGGGCTACCTACGAGCAGTACTTC; cdr3_aa: CSACLAGATYEQYF; clone_size: once; v_call: TRBV20-1; d_call: TRBD2; j_call: TRBJ2-7
cdr3_nt: TGTGCCAGCATAGGGCGGGGAAGCACAGATACGCAGTATTTT; cdr3_aa: CASIGRGSTDTQYF; clone_size: few; v_call: TRBV6-6; d_call: NA; j_call: TRBJ2-3
cdr3_nt: TGTGCCAGCAGTTACACCCGGCGAGCGTCCTACGAGCAGTACTTC; cdr3_aa: CASSYTRRASYEQYF; clone_size: NA; v_call: TRBV6-2/TRBV6-3; d_call: NA; j_call: TRBJ2-7
cdr3_nt: TGTGCCAGCAGTTACTCCCGGACAGGAGCTTTCTTT; cdr3_aa: CASSYSRTGAFF; clone_size: NA; v_call: TRBV6-6; d_call: TRBD1; j_call: TRBJ1-1
cdr3_nt: TGTGCTAGCGGGGTAAACTCCTACAATGAGCAGTTCTTC; cdr3_aa: CASGVNSYNEQFF; clone_size: few; v_call: TRBV11-1; d_call: TRBD2; j_call: TRBJ2-1
cdr3_nt: TGCAGTGCTGACAGGGGCAACCCCAATGAGCAGTTCTTC; cdr3_aa: CSADRGNPNEQFF; clone_size: few; v_call: TRBV20-1; d_call: TRBD1; j_call: TRBJ2-1
cdr3_nt: TGTGCCACCAGTGACACAGGGGAGAATGAAAAACTGTTTTTT; cdr3_aa: CATSDTGENEKLFF; clone_size: many; v_call: TRBV24-1; d_call: TRBD1; j_call: TRBJ1-4
cdr3_nt: TGTGCCAGCAGCTTAGCGTCGGGGGGCACTGAAGCTTTCTTT; cdr3_aa: CASSLASGGTEAFF; clone_size: NA; v_call: TRBV7-2; d_call: NA; j_call: TRBJ1-1
cdr3_nt: TGCAGTGCTAGAGACCCCCCGACTAGTTCTTCCACAGATACGCAGTATTTT; cdr3_aa: CSARDPPTSSSTDTQYF; clone_size: few; v_call: TRBV20-1; d_call: NA; j_call: TRBJ2-3
cdr3_nt: TGCAGCGGTGGAGAACCCTACAATGAGCAGTTCTTC; cdr3_aa: CSGGEPYNEQFF; clone_size: NA; v_call: TRBV29-1; d_call: NA; j_call: TRBJ2-1
cdr3_nt: TGCAGTGCTAGAACAGGGTATAATTCACCCCTCCACTTT; cdr3_aa: CSARTGYNSPLHF; clone_size: NA; v_call: TRBV20-1; d_call: NA; j_call: TRBJ1-6
cdr3_nt: TGCGCCAGCAGCTCCCAAGGACAGGACACCGGGGAGCTGTTTTTT; cdr3_aa: CASSSQGQDTGELFF; clone_size: few; v_call: TRBV5-1; d_call: TRBD1; j_call: TRBJ2-2
cdr3_nt: TGCAGCGTTGGACAGGGCACCAACACCGGGGAGCTGTTTTTT; cdr3_aa: CSVGQGTNTGELFF; clone_size: NA; v_call: TRBV29-1; d_call: TRBD1; j_call: TRBJ2-2
cdr3_nt: TGTGCCAGCAGCTCCGCAGGGAGACGGTCTGGAAACACCATATATTTT; cdr3_aa: CASSSAGRRSGNTIYF; clone_size: NA; v_call: TRBV7-2; d_call: NA; j_call: TRBJ1-3
cdr3_nt: TGTGCCAGCAGTCGCTCAATGGATACGCAGTACTTT; cdr3_aa: CASSRSMDTQYF; clone_size: NA; v_call: TRBV7-9; d_call: NA; j_call: TRBJ2-3
cdr3_nt: TGTGCCAGCTCACCACCGGGAGGGCTCGAAGAAAAACTGTTTTTT; cdr3_aa: CASSPPGGLEEKLFF; clone_size: few; v_call: TRBV18; d_call: NA; j_call: TRBJ1-4
cdr3_nt: TGTGCCAGCAGTTACCCACTGGGACAGGGGAGCTCCTACGAGCAGTACTTC; cdr3_aa: CASSYPLGQGSSYEQYF; clone_size: many; v_call: TRBV6-2/TRBV6-3; d_call: TRBD1; j_call: TRBJ2-7
cdr3_nt: TGCAGTGCTAGAGATCTTGGTTATACCTCCGAGACCCAGTACTTC; cdr3_aa: CSARDLGYTSETQYF; clone_size: NA; v_call: TRBV20-1; d_call: NA; j_call: TRBJ2-5
cdr3_nt: TGTGCCAGCAGCCCGGGACAGCGGTTCGATACGCAGTATTTT; cdr3_aa: CASSPGQRFDTQYF; clone_size: NA; v_call: TRBV7-3; d_call: TRBD1; j_call: TRBJ2-3
cdr3_nt: TGCGCCAGCACGGGGACAGCATCTGGGGCCAACGTCCTGACTTTC; cdr3_aa: CASTGTASGANVLTF; clone_size: NA; v_call: TRBV5-1; d_call: TRBD1; j_call: TRBJ2-6
cdr3_nt: TGTGCCAGCAGCCAACAAGCGGGGGGGCGGTACAATGAGCAGTTCTTC; cdr3_aa: CASSQQAGGRYNEQFF; clone_size: few; v_call: TRBV4-2; d_call: TRBD2; j_call: TRBJ2-1
cdr3_nt: TGCGCCAGCAGCTTAGGGATCCTCACTCAGCCCCAGCATTTT; cdr3_aa: CASSLGILTQPQHF; clone_size: NA; v_call: TRBV5-5; d_call: NA; j_call: TRBJ1-5
cdr3_nt: TGCAGTGCTAGAGATCGAACCGGGGGGACTGAAGCTTTCTTT; cdr3_aa: CSARDRTGGTEAFF; clone_size: few; v_call: TRBV20-1; d_call: NA; j_call: TRBJ1-1
cdr3_nt: TGCAGCGTTGCACTAGCGGGGCGTCCGGAGACCCAGTACTTC; cdr3_aa: CSVALAGRPETQYF; clone_size: NA; v_call: TRBV29-1; d_call: TRBD2; j_call: TRBJ2-5
cdr3_nt: TGCAGTGCTAGAGATATGGTCAGCGGGATCTCCTACGAGCAGTACTTC; cdr3_aa: CSARDMVSGISYEQYF; clone_size: few; v_call: TRBV20-1; d_call: TRBD2; j_call: TRBJ2-7
cdr3_nt: TGTGCCAGCATGAGGGGGCCCAAGAGCAATCAGCCCCAGCATTTT; cdr3_aa: CASMRGPKSNQPQHF; clone_size: few; v_call: TRBV12-3/TRBV12-4; d_call: TRBD1; j_call: TRBJ1-5
cdr3_nt: TGTGCCAGCAGCTTAAGGGCGATCCTCTATGGCTACACCTTC; cdr3_aa: CASSLRAILYGYTF; clone_size: NA; v_call: TRBV7-2; d_call: NA; j_call: TRBJ1-2
cdr3_nt: TGTGCCAGCAGTAGGCGCCGGGGGTCCTACGAGCAGTACTTC; cdr3_aa: CASSRRRGSYEQYF; clone_size: NA; v_call: TRBV6-2/TRBV6-3; d_call: NA; j_call: TRBJ2-7
cdr3_nt: TGCGCCAGCAGCTTGATGGGCCGGGAGGATGAGCAGTTCTTC; cdr3_aa: CASSLMGREDEQFF; clone_size: many; v_call: TRBV5-1; d_call: TRBD2; j_call: TRBJ2-1
cdr3_nt: TGCGTTCTCAGGGGCTGGACAGATACGCAGTATTTT; cdr3_aa: CVLRGWTDTQYF; clone_size: NA; v_call: TRBV6-6; d_call: NA; j_call: TRBJ2-3
cdr3_nt: TGTGCCACCAGCAGAGATCGTCTGTATTTT; cdr3_aa: CATSRDRLYF; clone_size: NA; v_call: TRBV15; d_call: NA; j_call: TRBJ2-3
cdr3_nt: TGCAGCGTTCAGCAGGGGGCCGCAGATACGCAGTATTTT; cdr3_aa: CSVQQGAADTQYF; clone_size: NA; v_call: TRBV29-1; d_call: TRBD1; j_call: TRBJ2-3
cdr3_nt: TGTGCCAGCAGGGCCGGGACTAGCGGGGGGGCCGGCACAGATACGCAGTATTTT; cdr3_aa: CASRAGTSGGAGTDTQYF; clone_size: NA; v_call: TRBV2; d_call: TRBD2; j_call: TRBJ2-3
cdr3_nt: TGTGCCAGCAGTTCACGGACAGGGGGCCGGGGCTACACCTTC; cdr3_aa: CASSSRTGGRGYTF; clone_size: many; v_call: TRBV12-3/TRBV12-4; d_call: TRBD1; j_call: TRBJ1-2
cdr3_nt: TGTGCCAGCAGCTTACACAGGGCATCCGATGACTACACCTTC; cdr3_aa: CASSLHRASDDYTF; clone_size: NA; v_call: TRBV7-9; d_call: NA; j_call: TRBJ1-2
cdr3_nt: TGTGCCAGCAGATTCTCCGGCTCTAATGAAAAACTGTTTTTT; cdr3_aa: CASRFSGSNEKLFF; clone_size: NA; v_call: TRBV12-3/TRBV12-4; d_call: NA; j_call: TRBJ1-4
cdr3_nt: TGTGCCACCAGCAGAGATCTCAGTTTTGGAAACACCATATATTTT; cdr3_aa: CATSRDLSFGNTIYF; clone_size: NA; v_call: TRBV15; d_call: NA; j_call: TRBJ1-3
cdr3_nt: TGCAGTGCTAGGGACAGGACAGGGGGCGACGATGAAAAACTGTTTTTT; cdr3_aa: CSARDRTGGDDEKLFF; clone_size: few; v_call: TRBV20-1; d_call: TRBD1; j_call: TRBJ1-4
cdr3_nt: TGTGCCAGCACCTCCCCGAGGAGGTCACGAAATGAGCAGTTCTTC; cdr3_aa: CASTSPRRSRNEQFF; clone_size: many; v_call: TRBV21-1; d_call: NA; j_call: TRBJ2-1
cdr3_nt: TGTGCCAGCAGCCAAGGATTCGGGGCGGGGGAGGAGACCCAGTACTTC; cdr3_aa: CASSQGFGAGEETQYF; clone_size: NA; v_call: TRBV4-2; d_call: TRBD2; j_call: TRBJ2-5
cdr3_nt: TGTGCCAGCAGCCAAGAACTCGCCTCAGATACGCAGTATTTT; cdr3_aa: CASSQELASDTQYF; clone_size: NA; v_call: TRBV3-1; d_call: NA; j_call: TRBJ2-3
cdr3_nt: TGCGCCAGAGATATAATCGGGGAGCTGTTTTTT; cdr3_aa: CARDIIGELFF; clone_size: NA; v_call: TRBV23-1; d_call: NA; j_call: TRBJ2-2
cdr3_nt: TGTGCCAGCAGCCATTTCGGACAGGGCTACGAGCAGTACTTC; cdr3_aa: CASSHFGQGYEQYF; clone_size: NA; v_call: TRBV7-2; d_call: TRBD1; j_call: TRBJ2-7
cdr3_nt: TGTGCCAGCAGCATCGCTAGCGGGGACACAGATACGCAGTATTTT; cdr3_aa: CASSIASGDTDTQYF; clone_size: NA; v_call: TRBV7-3; d_call: TRBD2; j_call: TRBJ2-3
cdr3_nt: TGCGCCAGCAGCTTGTTCGCTAGCGGGAGTATGATAGATGAGCAGTTCTTC; cdr3_aa: CASSLFASGSMIDEQFF; clone_size: NA; v_call: TRBV5-1; d_call: TRBD2; j_call: TRBJ2-1
cdr3_nt: TGTGCCAGCAGGAAAGCGGGGGGAAGCTCCTACGAGCAGTACTTC; cdr3_aa: CASRKAGGSSYEQYF; clone_size: few; v_call: TRBV25-1; d_call: TRBD2; j_call: TRBJ2-7
cdr3_nt: TGTGCCAGCAGGGGGCAAAGTGAAAAACTGTTTTTT; cdr3_aa: CASRGQSEKLFF; clone_size: NA; v_call: TRBV28; d_call: NA; j_call: TRBJ1-4
cdr3_nt: TGCAGTGCTATTCCCGGACCTCAAAGTAATTCACCCCTCCACTTT; cdr3_aa: CSAIPGPQSNSPLHF; clone_size: few; v_call: TRBV20-1; d_call: NA; j_call: TRBJ1-6
cdr3_nt: TGCAGTGCTAATGAGGTGGCAGGGGCCAAAAACATTCAGTACTTC; cdr3_aa: CSANEVAGAKNIQYF; clone_size: NA; v_call: TRBV20-1; d_call: NA; j_call: TRBJ2-4
cdr3_nt: TGCAGTGCTGCCCGTGGGACAGGGGGCAACGAGCAGTACTTC; cdr3_aa: CSAARGTGGNEQYF; clone_size: NA; v_call: TRBV20-1; d_call: TRBD1; j_call: TRBJ2-7
cdr3_nt: TGCGCCAGCAGCCGGGACAGGGGGCAAGGAGAGACCCAGTACTTC; cdr3_aa: CASSRDRGQGETQYF; clone_size: NA; v_call: TRBV4-3; d_call: TRBD1; j_call: TRBJ2-5
cdr3_nt: TGTGCCAGCACCCTCGAGGCGAACACTGAAGCTTTCTTT; cdr3_aa: CASTLEANTEAFF; clone_size: few; v_call: TRBV12-3/TRBV12-4; d_call: NA; j_call: TRBJ1-1
cdr3_nt: TGTGCCAGCAGCCAAGATCTCGGGACGGTCTATGGCTACACCTTC; cdr3_aa: CASSQDLGTVYGYTF; clone_size: few; v_call: TRBV14; d_call: NA; j_call: TRBJ1-2
cdr3_nt: TGCAGTGCTAGATCCCCTATTGGGGCCAACTTCCTGACTTTC; cdr3_aa: CSARSPIGANFLTF; clone_size: NA; v_call: TRBV20-1; d_call: NA; j_call: TRBJ2-6
cdr3_nt: TGTGCCATCAGGGTCACAGGGAGTAACACTGAAGCTTTCTTT; cdr3_aa: CAIRVTGSNTEAFF; clone_size: NA; v_call: TRBV10-3; d_call: NA; j_call: TRBJ1-1
cdr3_nt: TGTGCCAGCAGCTTCCCGGGCTCTGGAAACACCATATATTTT; cdr3_aa: CASSFPGSGNTIYF; clone_size: NA; v_call: TRBV7-9; d_call: NA; j_call: TRBJ1-3
cdr3_nt: TGTGCCATCAGTGAATCCCCTAGCGGGGGGTCAGAGACCCAGTACTTC; cdr3_aa: CAISESPSGGSETQYF; clone_size: few; v_call: TRBV10-3; d_call: TRBD2; j_call: TRBJ2-5